This T cell receptor (beta chain) is from a study of graft-versus-host responses after intestinal transplantation. For the study at large: Recipients had multivisceral, liver-intestinal, or isolated intestinal transplants. Induction with anti-thymocyte globulin, then tacrolimus and steroids for roughly three years, was given to all recipients.

Concerning this clone: Antigen unknown.

CDR3 length equals 18 residues. Germline CDR1 and CDR2: SGHRS and YFSETQ. Unmatched junction bases numbered 7, after V lost 4 bases and J lost 0 bases. The data were produced by immunoSEQ multiplex PCR, yet TCRdb's version contains in-frame clones alone and is incomplete. The sample has 77,000 or so clones; about 90% are singletons. The study's findings and limits: High graft-versus-host to host-versus-graft T cell clonal ratios marked allografts of patients with graft-donor macrochimerism. There was an association between peak levels of circulating GvH clones and early post-transplant HvG declines.

The sample here was PBMCs, taken 98 days after intestinal transplantation. The source is a human patient who received an intestinal transplant, so some T cells may come from the graft donor. The chain employs TRBV5-1 and TRBJ2-4; TRBD2 matches 13 bases. The CDR3 spells CASSITGLAGVAKNIQYF. CDR3 bases: TGCGCCAGCAGCATCACCGGACTAGCGGGGGTAGCCAAAAACATTCAGTACTTC.